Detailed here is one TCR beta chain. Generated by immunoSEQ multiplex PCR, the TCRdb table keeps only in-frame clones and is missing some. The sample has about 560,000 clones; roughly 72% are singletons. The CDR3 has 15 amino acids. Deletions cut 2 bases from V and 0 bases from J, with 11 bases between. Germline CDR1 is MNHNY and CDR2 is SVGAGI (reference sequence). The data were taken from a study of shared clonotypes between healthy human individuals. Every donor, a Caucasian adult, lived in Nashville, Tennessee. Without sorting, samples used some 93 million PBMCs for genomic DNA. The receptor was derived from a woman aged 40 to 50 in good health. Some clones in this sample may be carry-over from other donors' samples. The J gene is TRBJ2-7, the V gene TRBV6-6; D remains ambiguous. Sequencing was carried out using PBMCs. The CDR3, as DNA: TGTGCCAGCAGTTACAAGGACGGTACCTCCTACGAGCAGTACTTC. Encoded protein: CASSYKDGTSYEQYF.